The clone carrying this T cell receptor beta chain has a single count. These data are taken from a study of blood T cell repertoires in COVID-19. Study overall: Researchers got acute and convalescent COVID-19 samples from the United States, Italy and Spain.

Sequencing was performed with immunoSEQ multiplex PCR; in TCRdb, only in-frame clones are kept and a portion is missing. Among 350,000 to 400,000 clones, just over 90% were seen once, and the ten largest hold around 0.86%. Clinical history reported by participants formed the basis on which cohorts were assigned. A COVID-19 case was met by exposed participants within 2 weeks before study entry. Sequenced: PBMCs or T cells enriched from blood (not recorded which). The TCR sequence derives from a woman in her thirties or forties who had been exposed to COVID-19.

The CDR3 sequence: CASSYAGATEAFF. For the CDR3, the DNA is TGTGCCAGCAGTTACGCAGGGGCCACTGAAGCTTTCTTT. The chain employs TRBV6-5 and TRBJ1-1, with D maybe TRBD1 (6 bases). CDR3 length: 13 amino acids. Germline CDR1 is MNHEY and CDR2 is SVGAGI. Trimming stripped 2 bases from V and 4 bases from J, with 8 bases between.